Shown below are 18 T cell receptor beta chains from a single sample sequenced in a study of T cells after yellow fever vaccination. TCRdb reanalysed the 5' RACE reads using MiXCR and keeps one entry per CDR3 protein. This sample has under 400,000 distinct CDR3 sequences, with around 10% found just once. This specimen consisted of PBMCs, obtained on the day of the first yellow fever vaccination. These receptors were taken from a man aged 18 to 29 who received the YFV17D yellow fever vaccine.

The table lists this clonotype with many counts. This chain uses TRBV6-2 or TRBV6-3 with TRBJ1-2; 7 bases are a match to TRBD1. The length of the CDR3 is 13 residues. Germline V gives CDR1 MNHEY, CDR2 SVGEGT. The ends lost 6 bases at V and 4 bases at J; junction bases unmatched: 5. CDR3 coding DNA: TGTGCCAGCAGCCGACAGGGCACCTATGGCTACACCTTC. Translation gives CASSRQGTYGYTF.

This clonotype was counted between two and nine times. The chain has TRBV28 and TRBJ2-7; no clear D gene. This CDR3 has 13 residues. V was pared by 2 bases and J by 3 bases, with 8 bases between. Germline V lookup: CDR1 MDHEN, CDR2 SYDVKM. The DNA for the CDR3 is TGTGCCAGCAGTTTAATTTCGAGCTACGAGCAGTACTTC. This gives the protein CASSLISSYEQYF. The full variable domain, rest sourced from reference TRBV28 and TRBJ2-7, is DVKVTQSSRYLVKRTGEKVFLECVQDMDHENMFWYRQDPGLGLRLIYFSYDVKMKEKGDIPEGYSVSREKKERFSLILESASTNQTSMYLCASSLISSYEQYFGPGTRLTVT.

This clonotype showed up just a few times. This sequence joins TRBV6-2 or TRBV6-3 and TRBJ1-6; D uncertain. Germline CDR1 is MNHEY and CDR2 is SVGEGT. Trimming removed 4 bases from V and 3 bases from J, with 16 bases in between. The CDR3 contains 17 residues. This CDR3 is CASSWPADMIYNSPLHF. CDR3 DNA sequence: TGTGCCAGCAGTTGGCCCGCTGATATGATCTATAATTCACCCCTCCACTTT.

The chain links TRBV5-1 to TRBJ2-7, with 11 bases identical to TRBD2. With 4 bases clipped from V and 2 bases from J, the junction kept 2 bases outside the gene matches. The CDR3 covers 14 residues. Germline-derived CDR1 and CDR2 are SGHRS and YFSETQ. The CDR3 DNA reads as TGCGCCAGCAGCCTTAGCGGGGGGGCCTACGAGCAGTACGTC. Its translation: CASSLSGGAYEQYV.

The J gene is TRBJ1-2, the V gene TRBV7-9; D ambiguous. V lost 1 base to trimming and J lost 8 bases, with 17 bases between them. The CDR3 length is 15 residues. Germline V CDR1 and CDR2: SEHNR, FQNEAQ (reference sequence). The chain's CDR3 is CASSLVVTAGRGYTF. In DNA, the CDR3 is TGTGCCAGCAGCTTAGTCGTGACCGCTGGAAGGGGCTACACCTTC.

The chain couples TRBV28 to TRBJ2-7; unclear D gene. Per the germline V gene, CDR1 is MDHEN and CDR2 is SYDVKM. The CDR3 is 14 amino acids. V shed 2 bases and J shed 3 bases, with 11 bases lying between them. The CDR3 spells CASSLPGQIYEQYV. The CDR3, as DNA: TGTGCCAGCAGTTTACCGGGCCAGATCTACGAGCAGTACGTC.

This clonotype appeared a few times. CDR3 DNA: TGTGCCAGCAGCTTGAACAGGGATAATGAAAAACTGTTTTTT. As protein: CASSLNRDNEKLFF. The rearrangement joins TRBV7-9 to TRBJ1-4, with D possibly TRBD1 on 6 matching bases. The length of the CDR3 is 14 residues. The V gene's germline CDR1 is SEHNR and CDR2 FQNEAQ (reference sequence). Trimming removed 3 bases at V and 4 bases at J, with 9 bases between.

The chain recombines TRBV18 with TRBJ2-5; 8 bases align to TRBD2. This CDR3 has 17 amino acids. Germline loops: CDR1 KGHSH, CDR2 LQKENI. With V trimmed by 1 base and J by 0 bases, 7 bases remained unmatched. CDR3 protein: CASSPLSTSGYQETQYF. CDR3 nucleotide sequence: TGTGCCAGCTCACCACTTAGTACTAGCGGATACCAAGAGACCCAGTACTTC.

This rearrangement joins TRBV7-9 to TRBJ1-4; possibly TRBD1 for D (6 bases). V lost 5 bases and J 5 bases, leaving 9 bases between the germline ends. The germline V gene encodes CDR1 SEHNR and CDR2 FQNEAQ (reference sequence). CDR3 length: 13 residues. The CDR3 DNA sequence: TGTGCCAGCAGCGGCACAGGGAATGAAAAACTGTTTTTT. It codes for CASSGTGNEKLFF.

The chain joins TRBV7-2 to TRBJ2-3; D gene ambiguous. V lost 4 bases, J lost 6 bases, and 5 bases lay in between. This CDR3 is 11 amino acids long. The V gene's germline CDR1 is SGHTA and CDR2 FQGNSA. The CDR3 protein is CASSSLDTQYF. The CDR3 coding sequence is TGTGCCAGCAGCTCCCTTGATACGCAGTATTTT.

The chain uses TRBV4-1 and TRBJ2-7; 8 bases match TRBD1. The germline gives CDR1 MGHRA, CDR2 YSYEKL. Unmatched junction bases numbered 3, after V lost 3 bases and J lost 2 bases. The CDR3 runs to 14 residues. For the CDR3, the DNA is TGCGCCAGCAGCCAGGGGGACAGGACCTACGAGCAGTACTTC. Protein product: CASSQGDRTYEQYF.

The sample holds a few counts of this clonotype. The V gene is TRBV7-9, the J gene TRBJ2-7, with 7 bases fitting TRBD1. The CDR3 is 14 residues long. The V gene's germline CDR1 is SEHNR and CDR2 FQNEAQ (reference sequence). V lost 5 bases and J lost 0; bases outside the gene matches: 4. The CDR3 loop reads CASSGRDSSYEQYV. The CDR3 coding sequence is TGTGCCAGCAGCGGAAGGGACAGCTCCTACGAGCAGTACGTC.

This clonotype came up a few times. This chain links TRBV18 with TRBJ1-6; unclear D gene. V was clipped by 6 bases and J by 1 base, with 13 bases between them. The CDR3 is made up of 16 amino acids. Germline CDR1 KGHSH, CDR2 LQKENI. DNA for the CDR3: TGTGCCAGCTCGGATTCCCTGCCGTCCTATAATTCACCCCTCCACTTT. Its translation: CASSDSLPSYNSPLHF.

In this sample, this clonotype turned up a few times. This sequence joins TRBV5-1 and TRBJ1-1, with TRBD1 identical over 8 bases. The germline gives CDR1 SGHRS, CDR2 YFSETQ. Losses at the gene ends were 3 bases for V and 1 base for J; bases not matched to a gene: 5. The CDR3 consists of 15 residues. Written as DNA, the CDR3 is TGCGCCAGCAGCTCAAGACAGGGGCGGAACACTGAAGCTTTCTTT. Translated, it gives CASSSRQGRNTEAFF.

V gene TRBV6-5 combines with J gene TRBJ2-5, with D unclear. Germline V lookup: CDR1 MNHEY, CDR2 SVGAGI. The CDR3 has 12 amino acids. V dropped 2 bases and J dropped 4 bases, with 5 bases sitting between them. CDR3 sequence (DNA): TGTGCCAGCAGTTACCCGCGAGAGACCCAGTACTTC. This codes for CASSYPRETQYF.

This clonotype showed up many times. The chain has TRBV6-2 or TRBV6-3 and TRBJ2-6; no definite D call. The germline V gene has CDR1 MNHEY and CDR2 SVGEGT. The CDR3 loop spans 17 amino acids. V lost 1 base and J 0 bases, leaving 10 bases between the germline ends. As DNA, the CDR3 is TGTGCCAGCAGTTACTTAGGGCCGAGCTCTGGGGCCAACGTCCTGACTTTC. Its translation: CASSYLGPSSGANVLTF.

This clonotype was picked up a small number of times. V is TRBV7-9 and J is TRBJ1-3; perhaps TRBD1 as D (6 bases). Trimming pared 3 bases from V and 2 bases from J, leaving 14 bases between. This CDR3 region has 16 residues. Germline-derived CDR1 and CDR2 are SEHNR and FQNEAQ (reference sequence). In DNA, the CDR3 is TGTGCCAGCAGCTTCAACAGGGAGTTAGCTGGAAACACCATATATTTT. As protein: CASSFNRELAGNTIYF.

J is TRBJ1-5 and V is TRBV5-1; possibly TRBD1 for D (6 bases). The CDR3 consists of 16 residues. V was trimmed by 4 bases and J by 7 bases, leaving 21 bases between them. Germline V gives CDR1 SGHRS, CDR2 YFSETQ. CDR3 amino acids: CASSPPGEELSQPQHF. CDR3 nucleotides: TGCGCCAGCAGCCCGCCAGGGGAAGAGTTGTCCCAGCCCCAGCATTTT.